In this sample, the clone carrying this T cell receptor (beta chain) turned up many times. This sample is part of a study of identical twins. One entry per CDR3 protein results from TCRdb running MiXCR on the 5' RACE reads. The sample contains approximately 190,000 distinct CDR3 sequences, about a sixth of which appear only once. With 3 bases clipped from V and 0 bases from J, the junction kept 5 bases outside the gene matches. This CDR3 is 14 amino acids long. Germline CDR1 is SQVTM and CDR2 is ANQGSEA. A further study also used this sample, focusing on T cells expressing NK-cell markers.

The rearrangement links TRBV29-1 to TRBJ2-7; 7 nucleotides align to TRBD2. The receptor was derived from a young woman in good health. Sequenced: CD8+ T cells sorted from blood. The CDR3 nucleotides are TGCAGCGTTGATATAGCGGGTAACTCCTACGAGCAGTACTTC. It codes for CSVDIAGNSYEQYF.